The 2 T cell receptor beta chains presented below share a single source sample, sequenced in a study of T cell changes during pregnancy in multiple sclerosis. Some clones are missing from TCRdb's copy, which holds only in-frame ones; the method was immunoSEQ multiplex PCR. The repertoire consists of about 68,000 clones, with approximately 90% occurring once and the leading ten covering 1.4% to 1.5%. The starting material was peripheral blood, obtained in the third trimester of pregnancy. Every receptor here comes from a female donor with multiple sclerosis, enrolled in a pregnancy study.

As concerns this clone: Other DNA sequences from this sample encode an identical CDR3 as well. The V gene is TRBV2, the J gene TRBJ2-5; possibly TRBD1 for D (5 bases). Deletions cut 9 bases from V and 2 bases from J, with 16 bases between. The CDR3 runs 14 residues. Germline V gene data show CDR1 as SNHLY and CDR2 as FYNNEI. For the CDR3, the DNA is TGTGCCAGTGTTCAAGGGGCCTTTCAAGAGACCCAGTACTTC. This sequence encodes CASVQGAFQETQYF.

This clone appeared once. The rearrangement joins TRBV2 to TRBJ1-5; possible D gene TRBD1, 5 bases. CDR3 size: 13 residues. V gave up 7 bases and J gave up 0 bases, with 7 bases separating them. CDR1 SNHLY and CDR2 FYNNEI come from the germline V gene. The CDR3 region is CASTGDSNQPQHF. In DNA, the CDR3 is TGTGCCAGCACGGGGGATAGCAATCAGCCCCAGCATTTT.